Below, 21 T cell receptor beta chains from the same sample are listed, as sequenced in a study of blood T cell repertoires in COVID-19. TCRdb's table, derived via immunoSEQ multiplex PCR, lists solely in-frame clones and lacks some. The profile shows 200,000 or so clones, around 84% of them singletons. The sequencing input was peripheral blood. Every receptor here comes from a man aged 40-49 years who had recovered from COVID-19.

The chain recombines TRBV9 with TRBJ2-1; possible D gene TRBD2, 5 bases. Germline-derived CDR1 and CDR2 are SGDLS and YYNGEE. The germline V and J ends were trimmed by 4 bases and 0 bases, with 17 bases remaining between them. CDR3 length: 17 residues. The CDR3 loop reads CASSPDPLASSYNEQFF. The CDR3 DNA reads as TGTGCCAGCAGCCCAGACCCTCTAGCCAGCTCCTACAATGAGCAGTTCTTC. Full variable domain (remainder filled in from reference TRBV9 and TRBJ2-1): DSGVTQTPKHLITATGQRVTLRCSPRSGDLSVYWYQQSLDQGLQFLIQYYNGEERAKGNILERFSAQQFPDLHSELNLSSLELGDSALYFCASSPDPLASSYNEQFFGPGTRLTVL.

The chain combines TRBV9 with TRBJ2-1; 8 bases agree with TRBD1. V trimming: 0 bases; J trimming: 8 bases; junction bases outside the gene matches: 22. Germline V lookup: CDR1 SGDLS, CDR2 YYNGEE. The CDR3 covers 20 residues. The chain's CDR3 is CASSVEHRQGTGARGHEQFF. The CDR3 nucleotides are TGTGCCAGCAGCGTAGAACACCGACAGGGGACCGGGGCCAGAGGGCATGAGCAGTTCTTC.

The gene calls are TRBV7-9 and TRBJ1-5, with 11 bases matching TRBD1. CDR1 and CDR2 from the germline V gene are SEHNR and FQNEAQ (reference sequence). Trimming cost V 5 bases and J 3 bases; bases outside gene matches: 6. The CDR3 sequence is 16 residues long. The CDR3 DNA sequence: TGTGCCAGCAGCCACGGGACAGGGGGGACCAATCAGCCCCAGCATTTT. It translates to CASSHGTGGTNQPQHF.

This sequence joins TRBV18 and TRBJ2-1; maybe TRBD2 (6 bases). The CDR3 extends over 16 amino acids. Looked up from germline, CDR1 is KGHSH and CDR2 is LQKENI. The ends were cut back, 0 bases at V and 1 base at J, with 10 bases in the middle. In nucleotides, the CDR3 is TGTGCCAGCTCACCACCCGTAGCGGAATCCTACAATGAGCAGTTCTTC. Translation gives CASSPPVAESYNEQFF.

This clone was recorded at least ten times. V and J are TRBV2 and TRBJ2-7, with D hard to call. The CDR3 loop spans 15 amino acids. The V and J ends lost 6 bases and 3 bases respectively, with 18 bases between them. Germline loops: CDR1 SNHLY, CDR2 FYNNEI. The CDR3: CASSPQFSKHYEQYF. The CDR3, as DNA: TGTGCCAGCAGCCCCCAGTTCTCCAAACACTACGAGCAGTACTTC.

This rearrangement joins TRBV7-2 to TRBJ2-3; 9 bases are shared with TRBD2. The ends lost 5 bases at V and 3 bases at J; junction bases unmatched: 6. Germline CDR1 reads SGHTA; CDR2 reads FQGNSA. This CDR3 is built from 15 residues. The CDR3 DNA is TGTGCCAGCAGCCAGAGACTAGCGGAAACAGATACGCAGTATTTT. Its protein product is CASSQRLAETDTQYF.

On this clone: A read error may produce the germline difference seen at one junction end. The chain has TRBV2 and TRBJ2-7; TRBD1 is a possible D gene (5 bases). This CDR3 is built from 13 residues. Germline V gene sequence: CDR1 SNHLY, CDR2 FYNNEI. The CDR3 DNA reads as TGTGCCAGCAGTGAAAGATCCAGGACACCCTTAATCTTC. Translated, it gives CASSERSRTPLIF.

CDR3 coding DNA: TGTGCCAGTAGTATAGGGCTAGCGGGAGAGGGAGATACGCAGTATTTT. Translation: CASSIGLAGEGDTQYF. V gene TRBV19 combines with J gene TRBJ2-3; TRBD2 aligns across 10 bases. The CDR3 totals 16 residues. Germline loops: CDR1 LNHDA, CDR2 SQIVND (reference sequence). V dropped 1 base and J dropped 5; count of bases not matched to a gene: 6.

The chain is built from TRBV7-2 and TRBJ2-3; maybe TRBD2 (5 bases). Germline-derived CDR1 and CDR2 are SGHTA and FQGNSA. The CDR3 has 14 residues. Trimming removed 6 bases at V and 4 bases at J, with 14 bases between. The CDR3 spells CASSPTTNPDTQYF. CDR3 bases: TGTGCCAGCAGTCCGACTACCAACCCAGATACGCAGTATTTT.

This sequence joins TRBV7-2 and TRBJ1-2; TRBD1 might be the D (5 bases). The ends were cut back, 8 bases at V and 7 bases at J, with 20 bases in the middle. Germline V gene data show CDR1 as SGHTA and CDR2 as FQGNSA. The CDR3 covers 14 residues. The CDR3 nucleotides read TGTGCCAGCGCAATGTGGTTCCGGGGGGGTGGCTACACCTTC. As protein: CASAMWFRGGGYTF.

The chain couples TRBV3-1 (or the pseudogene TRBV3-2) to TRBJ1-2, with D uncertain. This CDR3 region has 13 residues. Germline CDR1 and CDR2: LGHDT and YNNKEL (reference sequence). Trimming removed 0 bases at V and 4 bases at J, with 6 bases between. As DNA, the CDR3 is TGTGCCAGCAGCCAAGATGGGCCCTATGGCTACACCTTC. Residues: CASSQDGPYGYTF.

The chain links TRBV7-2 to TRBJ2-1; 7 nucleotides align to TRBD2. After removal of 5 bases from V and 6 bases from J, the junction contained 10 bases not matched to a gene. The CDR3 is 15 residues long. The germline V gene encodes CDR1 SGHTA and CDR2 FQGNSA. This chain's CDR3 is CASSLGLVGGNEQFF. For the CDR3, the DNA is TGTGCCAGCAGCCTTGGACTAGTAGGAGGCAATGAGCAGTTCTTC.

This rearrangement joins TRBV6-1 to TRBJ1-2; possible D gene TRBD1, 6 bases. V lost 3 bases and J 4 bases, leaving 15 bases between the germline ends. This CDR3 has 15 residues. Germline V CDR1 and CDR2: MNHNS, SASEGT. The CDR3 sequence: CASSEIGGLGYGYTF. CDR3 sequence (DNA): TGTGCCAGCAGTGAGATCGGGGGGCTTGGCTATGGCTACACCTTC.

On this clone: Other DNA sequences from this sample encode an identical CDR3 as well. The chain links TRBV30 to TRBJ1-4; tentatively, D is TRBD1 (5 bases). The germline CDR1 and CDR2 sequences are GTSNPN and SVGIG (reference sequence). The CDR3 totals 14 residues. V lost 0 bases, J lost 8 bases, and 13 bases lay in between. CDR3: CAWSVGQGGEKLFF. CDR3 DNA: TGTGCCTGGAGTGTAGGGCAGGGAGGGGAAAAACTGTTTTTT.

The chain employs TRBV3-1 (or the pseudogene TRBV3-2) and TRBJ2-4; no firm D call. Germline CDR1 is LGHDT and CDR2 is YNNKEL (reference sequence). The V end lost 3 bases, the J end lost 2 bases, and 11 bases lay between the germline ends. This CDR3 comprises 15 residues. Here the CDR3 DNA reads TGTGCCAGCAGCCAGTTAATAAATTCCAAAAACATTCAGTACTTC. Its protein product is CASSQLINSKNIQYF.

The genes are TRBV27 and TRBJ2-2; possible D gene TRBD1, 5 bases. Germline V lookup: CDR1 MNHEY, CDR2 SMNVEV (reference sequence). Deletions cut 5 bases from V and 3 bases from J, with 16 bases between. This CDR3 is built from 16 residues. CDR3 loop: CASSPIDSSDTGELFF. CDR3 nucleotides: TGTGCCAGCAGTCCTATAGACAGTTCCGACACCGGGGAGCTGTTTTTT.

This chain connects TRBV5-4 to TRBJ2-1, with D possibly being TRBD2 (7 bases). CDR1 and CDR2 (germline): SGHNT, YYREEE (reference sequence). This CDR3 contains 14 residues. Between the trimmed V and J ends, which lost 3 bases and 7 bases, there was a span of 14 bases. This CDR3 is CASSSGGRENEQFF. The CDR3 DNA sequence: TGTGCCAGCAGCTCGGGGGGCCGGGAGAATGAGCAGTTCTTC.

V usage is TRBV27 and J usage is TRBJ2-2; D perhaps matches TRBD2 (6 bases). Trimming removed 5 bases from V and 4 bases from J, with 17 bases in between. Germline assignment: CDR1 MNHEY and CDR2 SMNVEV (reference sequence). The CDR3 is 16 amino acids. This CDR3 is CASSRIWRGRTGELFF. The CDR3 DNA is TGTGCCAGCAGTCGAATTTGGAGGGGTCGCACCGGGGAGCTGTTTTTT.

The chain carries TRBV7-7 and TRBJ2-7; TRBD1 is a possible D gene (5 bases). Trimming took off 1 base at V and 0 bases at J, with 7 bases between the two ends. The CDR3 covers 14 residues. CDR1 is SSHAT and CDR2 is FNYEAQ in the germline V gene (reference sequence). Here the CDR3 reads CASSLDRSSYEQYF. The CDR3 region has the DNA TGTGCCAGCAGCTTAGACAGGAGCTCCTACGAGCAGTACTTC. Full variable domain (remainder filled in from reference TRBV7-7 and TRBJ2-7): GAGVSQSPRYKVTKRGQDVTLRCDPISSHATLYWYQQALGQGPEFLTYFNYEAQPDKSGLPSDRFSAERPEGSISTLTIQRTEQRDSAMYRCASSLDRSSYEQYFGPGTRLTVT.

The sample holds one count of this clone. V and J are TRBV6-5 and TRBJ2-6; D unresolved. Per germline, CDR1 MNHEY and CDR2 SVGAGI. The CDR3 is 14 residues long. Trimming took off 7 bases at V and 0 bases at J, with 7 bases between the two ends. This CDR3 reads CASTEHSGANVLTF. The CDR3 DNA follows: TGTGCCAGCACCGAGCACTCTGGGGCCAACGTCCTGACTTTC.

This chain links TRBV4-1 with TRBJ2-2, with TRBD2 matching over 12 bases. CDR3 length: 16 amino acids. Germline V CDR1 and CDR2: MGHRA, YSYEKL. With 1 base clipped from V and 3 bases from J, the junction kept 0 bases outside the gene matches. The CDR3 nucleotides are TGCGCCAGCAGCCAAGGGACTAGCGGGGACACCGGGGAGCTGTTTTTT. Protein: CASSQGTSGDTGELFF.